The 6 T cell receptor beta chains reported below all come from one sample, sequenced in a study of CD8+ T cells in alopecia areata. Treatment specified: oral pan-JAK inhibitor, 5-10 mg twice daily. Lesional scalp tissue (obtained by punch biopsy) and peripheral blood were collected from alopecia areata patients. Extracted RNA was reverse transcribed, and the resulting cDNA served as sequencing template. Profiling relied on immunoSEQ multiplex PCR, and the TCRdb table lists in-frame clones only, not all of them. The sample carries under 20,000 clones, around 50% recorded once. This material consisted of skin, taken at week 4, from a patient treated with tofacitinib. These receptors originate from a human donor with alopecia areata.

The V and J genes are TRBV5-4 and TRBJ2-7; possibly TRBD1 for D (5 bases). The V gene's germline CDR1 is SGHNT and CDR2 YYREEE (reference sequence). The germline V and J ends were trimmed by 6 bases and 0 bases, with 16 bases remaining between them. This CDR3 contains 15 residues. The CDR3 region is CASNPRGGASYEQYF. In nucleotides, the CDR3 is TGTGCCAGCAACCCTAGGGGTGGGGCCTCCTACGAGCAGTACTTC.

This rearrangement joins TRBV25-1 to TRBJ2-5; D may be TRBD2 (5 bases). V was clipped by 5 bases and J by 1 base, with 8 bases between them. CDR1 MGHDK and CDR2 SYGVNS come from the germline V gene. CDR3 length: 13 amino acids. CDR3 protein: CASSPGVQETQYF. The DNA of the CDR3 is TGTGCCAGCAGTCCCGGGGTCCAAGAGACCCAGTACTTC.

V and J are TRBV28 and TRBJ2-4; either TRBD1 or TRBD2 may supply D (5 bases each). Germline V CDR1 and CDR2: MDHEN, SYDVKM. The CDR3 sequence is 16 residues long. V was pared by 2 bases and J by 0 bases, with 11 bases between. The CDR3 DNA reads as TGTGCCAGCAGTTTAGGGGGTGGGGTAGCCAAAAACATTCAGTACTTC. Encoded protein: CASSLGGGVAKNIQYF.

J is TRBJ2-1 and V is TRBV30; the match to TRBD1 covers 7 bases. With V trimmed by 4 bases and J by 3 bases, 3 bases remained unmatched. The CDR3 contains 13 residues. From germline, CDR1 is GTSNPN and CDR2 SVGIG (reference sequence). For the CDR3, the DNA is TGTGCCTGGACTGGGGACAGCTACAATGAGCAGTTCTTC. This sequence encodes CAWTGDSYNEQFF.

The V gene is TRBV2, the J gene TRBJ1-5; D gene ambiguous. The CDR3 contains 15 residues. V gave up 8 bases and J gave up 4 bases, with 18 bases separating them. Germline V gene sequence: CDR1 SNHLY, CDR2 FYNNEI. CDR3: CASLLSSVQNQPQHF. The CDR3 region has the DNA TGTGCCAGCCTTTTAAGCTCCGTCCAAAATCAGCCCCAGCATTTT.

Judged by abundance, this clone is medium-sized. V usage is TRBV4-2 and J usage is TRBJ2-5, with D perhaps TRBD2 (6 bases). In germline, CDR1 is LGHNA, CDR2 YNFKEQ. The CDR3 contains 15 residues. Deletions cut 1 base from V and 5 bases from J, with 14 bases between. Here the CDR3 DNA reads TGTGCCAGCAGCCAAGTAAAAGGGGCGGGGGAGACCCAGTACTTC. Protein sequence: CASSQVKGAGETQYF.